The 4 T cell receptor beta chains below come from one sample, sequenced in a study of blood T cell repertoires in COVID-19. Libraries were prepared by immunoSEQ multiplex PCR; TCRdb keeps only in-frame clonotypes and omits some of them. The table records some 380,000 clones, around 91% of them present only once. The sequencing input was peripheral blood. These TCRs come from a man aged 18 to 29 with active or convalescent COVID-19.

The chain joins TRBV6-5 to TRBJ2-7; D may be TRBD2 (6 bases). The CDR3 contains 13 residues. Germline V lookup: CDR1 MNHEY, CDR2 SVGAGI. Trimming removed 8 bases at V and 5 bases at J, with 16 bases between. The CDR3 region is CASSSSSAHEQYF. DNA for the CDR3: TGTGCCAGCTCGTCTTCTAGCGCCCACGAGCAGTACTTC.

CDR3 loop: CATSDPFLAGASEQFF. Written as DNA, the CDR3 is TGTGCCACCAGTGATCCATTTTTAGCGGGAGCCAGTGAGCAGTTCTTC. The rearrangement links TRBV24-1 to TRBJ2-1; 9 positions agree with TRBD2. The germline gives CDR1 KGHDR, CDR2 SFDVKD. Trimming took 3 bases from V and 9 from J; bases not matched to a gene: 11. The CDR3 is 16 residues long.

The V gene is TRBV5-6, the J gene TRBJ1-5; D ambiguous. Germline lookup yields CDR1 SGHDT and CDR2 YYEEEE. V lost 8 bases to trimming and J lost 9 bases, with 21 bases between them. CDR3 length: 14 residues. The chain's CDR3 is CASNLGGRDRPQHF. DNA of the CDR3: TGTGCCAGTAATTTGGGCGGGCGGGATCGGCCCCAGCATTTT.

The chain has TRBV27 and TRBJ1-1; 7 bases are shared with TRBD1. V was pared by 2 bases and J by 1 base, with 4 bases of the junction left unmatched. The CDR3 totals 15 residues. CDR1 MNHEY and CDR2 SMNVEV come from the germline V gene (reference sequence). In DNA form, the CDR3 reads TGTGCCAGCAGTTTACTGGGACAGAAGAACACTGAAGCTTTCTTT. It encodes CASSLLGQKNTEAFF.